Listed below are T cell receptor beta chains from one sample, sequenced in a study of blood T cell repertoires in COVID-19. Sequencing used immunoSEQ multiplex PCR; TCRdb keeps in-frame clones, though not all of them. The sample consists of under 100,000 clones, around 86% of them appearing once. The sequenced material came from peripheral blood. The receptor source for this set is a man aged 60-69 years with COVID-19, enrolled during active disease. The CDR3 runs from the conserved cysteine through the conserved F or W. Fields, in order: clone size, D gene, V gene, J gene, CDR3 DNA, CDR3 protein. D genes are given only for firm matches. A row's size may be missing; if present it is once, few, many or a size class.

size: NA; D: TRBD1; V: TRBV5-8; J: TRBJ2-7; DNA: TGTGCCAGCAGCTTGGCCGGGACAGACTTAATATTATTCTACGAGCAGTACTTC; CDR3: CASSLAGTDLILFYEQYF
size: NA; D: NA; V: TRBV21-1; J: TRBJ2-3; DNA: TGTGCCAGCAGTTCGGATACGCAGTATTTT; CDR3: CASSSDTQYF
size: NA; D: NA; V: TRBV10-2; J: TRBJ2-5; DNA: TGCGCCAGCAGTGTCGGGACATCTAAAGAGACCCAGTACTTC; CDR3: CASSVGTSKETQYF
size: NA; D: NA; V: TRBV27; J: TRBJ1-5; DNA: TGTGCCAGCAGCCCGCAGGGTTATAGCAATCAGCCCCAGCATTTT; CDR3: CASSPQGYSNQPQHF
size: NA; D: NA; V: TRBV11-2; J: TRBJ1-6; DNA: TGTGCCAGCAGCTTAGATCCTACAGGGCCTGGTTCACCCCTCCACTTT; CDR3: CASSLDPTGPGSPLHF
size: NA; D: NA; V: TRBV9; J: TRBJ1-5; DNA: TGTGCCAGCAGCGTAGAGGGAGCCAGCAATCAGCCCCAGCATTTT; CDR3: CASSVEGASNQPQHF
size: NA; D: TRBD2; V: TRBV5-4; J: TRBJ2-7; DNA: TGTGCCAGCAGCTCGAGCGGGAGGGCCTACGAGCAGTACTTC; CDR3: CASSSSGRAYEQYF
size: NA; D: TRBD2; V: TRBV9; J: TRBJ2-1; DNA: TGTGCCAGCAGCATAAGCGGGAGGGCCGGGTATGAGCAGTTCTTC; CDR3: CASSISGRAGYEQFF
size: NA; D: TRBD1; V: TRBV28; J: TRBJ1-5; DNA: TGTGCCAGCAGTCACCGGGACAGGGAAGATCAGCCCCAGCATTTT; CDR3: CASSHRDREDQPQHF
size: NA; D: TRBD2; V: TRBV7-3; J: TRBJ2-1; DNA: TGTGCCAGCAGCTCTAGACTAGCGGGAAACTCCTACAATGAGCAGTTCTTC; CDR3: CASSSRLAGNSYNEQFF
size: NA; D: TRBD1; V: TRBV29-1; J: TRBJ2-1; DNA: TGCAGCGTGTTACAGGGGTCGGTATGGGTTGGGTCCTACAATGAGCAGTTCTTC; CDR3: CSVLQGSVWVGSYNEQFF
size: NA; D: NA; V: TRBV4-1; J: TRBJ1-2; DNA: TGCGCCAGCAGCCAAGATAGCGGACGGCCGAGGGATGGCTACACCTTC; CDR3: CASSQDSGRPRDGYTF
size: NA; D: TRBD2; V: TRBV29-1; J: TRBJ2-7; DNA: TGCAGCGCTCAGTCGGCGGGGGGCGCGGGGGAGCAGTACTTC; CDR3: CSAQSAGGAGEQYF
size: NA; D: NA; V: TRBV7-9; J: TRBJ2-5; DNA: TGTGCCAGCAGCTTAGCGCAGGAGGTTCAAGAGACCCAGTACTTC; CDR3: CASSLAQEVQETQYF
size: NA; D: NA; V: TRBV11-2; J: TRBJ2-7; DNA: TGTGCCAGCAGCCACGGCCGAGCGGGACAAGGGTACGAGCAGTACTTC; CDR3: CASSHGRAGQGYEQYF
size: NA; D: TRBD2; V: TRBV4-3; J: TRBJ2-1; DNA: TGCGCCAGCAGCCAAGATAGGTGGGCTAGCGGGCCAGACAATGAGCAGTTCTTC; CDR3: CASSQDRWASGPDNEQFF
size: NA; D: NA; V: TRBV19; J: TRBJ1-1; DNA: TGTGCCAGTAGGCACAGGTCCACGAACACTGAAGCTTTCTTT; CDR3: CASRHRSTNTEAFF
size: NA; D: NA; V: TRBV24-1; J: TRBJ1-2; DNA: TGTGCCACCAGTGATGGACACAGGTATGGCTACACCTTC; CDR3: CATSDGHRYGYTF
size: NA; D: TRBD2; V: TRBV5-1; J: TRBJ2-5; DNA: TGCGCCAGCAGCAAGAAGAGGCTAGCGGGCCAAGAGACCCAGTACTTC; CDR3: CASSKKRLAGQETQYF
size: NA; D: TRBD1; V: TRBV7-8; J: TRBJ1-1; DNA: TGTGCCAGCAGCCCGAGGACAGGGGACGCTGAAGCTTTCTTT; CDR3: CASSPRTGDAEAFF
size: once; D: NA; V: TRBV2; J: TRBJ1-1; DNA: TGTGCCAGCAGTGCACGGGGGAACACTGAAGCTTTCTTT; CDR3: CASSARGNTEAFF
size: NA; D: TRBD1; V: TRBV18; J: TRBJ1-2; DNA: TGTGCCAGCTCACCGACCGGGACAGGGGCTTCTGGCTACACCTTC; CDR3: CASSPTGTGASGYTF
size: NA; D: NA; V: TRBV7-2; J: TRBJ2-7; DNA: TGTGCCAGCAGCTTAGTTTCGGGGAACCACGAGCAGTACTTC; CDR3: CASSLVSGNHEQYF
size: NA; D: TRBD1; V: TRBV5-1; J: TRBJ1-5; DNA: TGCGCCAGCAGCTTGGGGACAGGGAATTATAGCAATCAGCCCCAGCATTTT; CDR3: CASSLGTGNYSNQPQHF
size: NA; D: TRBD2; V: TRBV4-1; J: TRBJ2-1; DNA: TGCGCCAGCAGCCCGGGACTAGCGGGCTACAATGAGCAGTTCTTC; CDR3: CASSPGLAGYNEQFF
size: NA; D: NA; V: TRBV4-1; J: TRBJ2-3; DNA: TGCGCCAGCAGCCAGGCAGGGTCCGGCACAGATACGCAGTATTTT; CDR3: CASSQAGSGTDTQYF
size: NA; D: NA; V: TRBV28; J: TRBJ2-7; DNA: TGTGCCAGCAGTCCTCCCGATAGCTCCTACGAGCAGTACTTC; CDR3: CASSPPDSSYEQYF
size: NA; D: NA; V: TRBV5-6; J: TRBJ1-6; DNA: TGTGCCAGCAGCTTGGTGGGGGGACCCGATTCACCCCTCCACTTT; CDR3: CASSLVGGPDSPLHF
size: NA; D: TRBD1; V: TRBV5-1; J: TRBJ2-1; DNA: TGCGCCAGCAGCCCGAGGGGACAGGGGGCCTCAAATGAGCAGTTCTTC; CDR3: CASSPRGQGASNEQFF
size: NA; D: TRBD1; V: TRBV11-2; J: TRBJ1-1; DNA: TGTGCCAGCAGCTTAGATTCGGGAGGGACAGGGGGCGCCGATTTCTTT; CDR3: CASSLDSGGTGGADFF
size: NA; D: NA; V: TRBV19; J: TRBJ2-7; DNA: TGTGCCAGTAGTATACTGGGAGACTACGAGCAGTACTTC; CDR3: CASSILGDYEQYF
size: NA; D: NA; V: TRBV9; J: TRBJ1-1; DNA: TGTGCCAGCAGCGTAGCTCAGAGGACTGAAGCTTTCTTT; CDR3: CASSVAQRTEAFF
size: NA; D: NA; V: TRBV5-5; J: TRBJ1-4; DNA: TGTGCCAGCAGCCCCGACATCATTAATGAAAAACTGTTTTTT; CDR3: CASSPDIINEKLFF
size: NA; D: NA; V: TRBV9; J: TRBJ2-5; DNA: TGTGCCAGCAGCACTAGCACGAAAGAGACCCAGTACTTC; CDR3: CASSTSTKETQYF
size: NA; D: TRBD2; V: TRBV5-4; J: TRBJ2-3; DNA: TGTGCCAGCAGCCTCGTAGCGGGAGGGAACACAGATACGCAGTATTTT; CDR3: CASSLVAGGNTDTQYF
size: NA; D: TRBD2; V: TRBV4-1; J: TRBJ2-3; DNA: TGCGCCAGCAGCCAAACTAGCGTAAAATGGGCAGATACGCAGTATTTT; CDR3: CASSQTSVKWADTQYF
size: NA; D: TRBD1; V: TRBV4-3; J: TRBJ1-1; DNA: TGCGCCAGCAGCCAAGATTTTGGGACAGGGAGGACTGAAGCTTTCTTT; CDR3: CASSQDFGTGRTEAFF
size: NA; D: TRBD1; V: TRBV2; J: TRBJ2-1; DNA: TGTGCCAGCACCTTGAGTAAGGCAGGGGGCTACAATGAGCAGTTCTTC; CDR3: CASTLSKAGGYNEQFF
size: NA; D: TRBD1; V: TRBV7-8; J: TRBJ1-1; DNA: TGTGCCAGCAGCTCGGGACAGAGGAACACTGAAGCTTTCTTT; CDR3: CASSSGQRNTEAFF
size: NA; D: TRBD1; V: TRBV18; J: TRBJ1-1; DNA: TGTGCCAGCTCAGCCCAAGACAGGGACACTGAAGCTTTCTTT; CDR3: CASSAQDRDTEAFF
size: NA; D: NA; V: TRBV10-3; J: TRBJ2-7; DNA: TGTGCCATCACGGTTGCGGGGAACTACGAGCAGTACTTC; CDR3: CAITVAGNYEQYF
size: NA; D: TRBD1; V: TRBV12-3/TRBV12-4; J: TRBJ1-5; DNA: TGTGCCAGCAGCTTACAGGGGGATCAGCCCCAGCATTTT; CDR3: CASSLQGDQPQHF
size: NA; D: TRBD1; V: TRBV6-6; J: TRBJ2-1; DNA: TGTGCCAGCAGTCTTGGGACAGGGAACAGCCAGTTCTTC; CDR3: CASSLGTGNSQFF
size: NA; D: TRBD1; V: TRBV5-6; J: TRBJ2-5; DNA: TGTGCCAGCAGCCGAGACAGGGCCGCGGAGACCCAGTACTTC; CDR3: CASSRDRAAETQYF
size: NA; D: NA; V: TRBV9; J: TRBJ1-6; DNA: TGTGCCAGCAGCGTAGCGGGGAGGATCGAAGCCCTCCACTTT; CDR3: CASSVAGRIEALHF
size: NA; D: NA; V: TRBV6-6; J: TRBJ1-2; DNA: TGTGCCAGCAGTTTTCCACAGGGACCTGTAGGCTATGGCTACACCTTC; CDR3: CASSFPQGPVGYGYTF
size: NA; D: TRBD2; V: TRBV15; J: TRBJ2-1; DNA: TGTGCCACCAGCAGAGTTGAGACTAGCAGCCACAATGAGCAGTTCTTC; CDR3: CATSRVETSSHNEQFF
size: few; D: NA; V: TRBV5-1; J: TRBJ2-2; DNA: TGCGCCAGCAGGTGGTCGGCCGGGGAGCTGTTTTTT; CDR3: CASRWSAGELFF
size: NA; D: TRBD2; V: TRBV5-8; J: TRBJ2-5; DNA: TGTGCCAGCAGCTTGTGGGCCGGGAGGGAGACCCAGTACTTC; CDR3: CASSLWAGRETQYF
size: NA; D: NA; V: TRBV5-1; J: TRBJ1-1; DNA: TGCGCCAGCAGCCCCGCCGGGGACATGGTGAGACCTTTCTTT; CDR3: CASSPAGDMVRPFF
size: NA; D: NA; V: TRBV7-3; J: TRBJ2-5; DNA: TGTGCCAGCAGCTTAACGGGGGGGCCAGAGACCCAGTACTTC; CDR3: CASSLTGGPETQYF
size: NA; D: NA; V: TRBV9; J: TRBJ1-1; DNA: TGTGCCAGCAGCCCTCAAACTGGAGGCACTTCAATGAACACTGAAGCTTTCTTT; CDR3: CASSPQTGGTSMNTEAFF
size: NA; D: TRBD2; V: TRBV4-3; J: TRBJ2-1; DNA: TGCGCCAGCAGCCAAGTTGGGCTAGCGGGAAACAATGAGCAGTTCTTC; CDR3: CASSQVGLAGNNEQFF
size: NA; D: NA; V: TRBV7-8; J: TRBJ1-5; DNA: TGTGCCAGCAGCCCAGGGGTCCAGCCCCAGCATTTT; CDR3: CASSPGVQPQHF
size: once; D: TRBD1; V: TRBV27; J: TRBJ2-5; DNA: TGTGCCAGCAGTTGGACAGGGGAGGGTTTTGAGACCCAGTACTTC; CDR3: CASSWTGEGFETQYF
size: NA; D: NA; V: TRBV19; J: TRBJ2-7; DNA: TGTGCCAGTAGTACTAGGACAGATTCCTACGAGCAGTACTTC; CDR3: CASSTRTDSYEQYF
size: NA; D: NA; V: TRBV9; J: TRBJ1-4; DNA: TGTGCCAGCAGCGCAGCGCAGGGTGGTGATGAAAAACTGTTTTTT; CDR3: CASSAAQGGDEKLFF